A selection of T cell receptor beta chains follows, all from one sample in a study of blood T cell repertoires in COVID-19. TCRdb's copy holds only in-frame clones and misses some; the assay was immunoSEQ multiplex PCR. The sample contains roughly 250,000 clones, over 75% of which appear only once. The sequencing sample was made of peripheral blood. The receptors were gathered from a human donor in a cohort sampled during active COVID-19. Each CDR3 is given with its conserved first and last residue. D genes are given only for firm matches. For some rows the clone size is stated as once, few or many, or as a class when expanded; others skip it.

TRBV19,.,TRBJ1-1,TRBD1,CASSIMRGRQAFF,TGTGCCAGTAGTATAATGAGGGGGCGGCAAGCTTTCTTT
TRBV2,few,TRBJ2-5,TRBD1,CASSAGTGTETQYF,TGTGCCAGCAGTGCAGGGACAGGGACGGAGACCCAGTACTTC
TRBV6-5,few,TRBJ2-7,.,CASSRYEQYF,TGTGCCAGCAGCCGCTACGAGCAGTACTTC
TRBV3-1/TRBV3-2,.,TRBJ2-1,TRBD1,CASSEGTGASYNEQFF,TGTGCCAGCAGCGAAGGGACAGGGGCCTCCTACAATGAGCAGTTCTTC
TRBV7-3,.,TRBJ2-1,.,CASSLTLRNEQFF,TGTGCCAGCAGCTTAACGTTGCGGAATGAGCAGTTCTTC
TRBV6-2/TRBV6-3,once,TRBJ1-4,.,CASSSRQSNEKLFF,TGTGCCAGCAGTTCCCGACAGTCTAATGAAAAACTGTTTTTT
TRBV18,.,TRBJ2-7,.,CASSPLEGGAYEQYF,TGTGCCAGCTCACCTCTCGAAGGCGGAGCCTACGAGCAGTACTTC
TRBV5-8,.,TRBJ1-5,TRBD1,CASSPGTGMGNQPQHF,TGTGCCAGCAGCCCCGGGACAGGAATGGGCAATCAGCCCCAGCATTTT
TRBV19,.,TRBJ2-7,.,CASARRDVVGEQYF,TGTGCCAGTGCGAGAAGAGATGTCGTCGGCGAGCAGTACTTC
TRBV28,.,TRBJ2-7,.,CASSDILRASYEQYF,TGTGCCAGCAGTGATATCCTCAGGGCTTCCTACGAGCAGTACTTC
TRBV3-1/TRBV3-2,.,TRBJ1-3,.,CASSPGWNGNTIYF,TGTGCCAGCAGCCCGGGATGGAACGGAAACACCATATATTTT